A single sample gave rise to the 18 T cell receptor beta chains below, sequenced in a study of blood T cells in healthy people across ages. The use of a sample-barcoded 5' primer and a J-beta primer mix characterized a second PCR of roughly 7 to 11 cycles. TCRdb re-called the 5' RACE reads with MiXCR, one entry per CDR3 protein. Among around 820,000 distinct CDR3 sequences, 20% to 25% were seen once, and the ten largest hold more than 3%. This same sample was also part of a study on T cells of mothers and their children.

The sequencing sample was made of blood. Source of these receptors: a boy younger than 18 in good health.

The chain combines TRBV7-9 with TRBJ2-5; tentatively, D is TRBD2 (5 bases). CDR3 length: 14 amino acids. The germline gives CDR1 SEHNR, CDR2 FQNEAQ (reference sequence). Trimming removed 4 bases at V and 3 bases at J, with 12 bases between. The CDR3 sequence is CASSYGLNEETQYF. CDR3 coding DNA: TGTGCCAGCAGCTATGGACTGAACGAAGAGACCCAGTACTTC.

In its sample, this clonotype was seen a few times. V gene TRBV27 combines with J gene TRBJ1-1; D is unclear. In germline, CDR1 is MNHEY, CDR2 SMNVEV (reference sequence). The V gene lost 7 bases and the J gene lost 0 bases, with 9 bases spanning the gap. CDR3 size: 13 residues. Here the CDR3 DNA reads TGTGCCAGCATTGGCAGGATGAACACTGAAGCTTTCTTT. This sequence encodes CASIGRMNTEAFF.

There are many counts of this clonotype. This CDR3 reads CASSLTTNTGELFF. The CDR3 nucleotides read TGTGCCAGCAGCTTAACAACGAACACCGGGGAGCTGTTTTTT. The chain uses TRBV7-9 and TRBJ2-2; D remains unclear. Deletions cut 2 bases from V and 0 bases from J, with 4 bases between. CDR1 and CDR2 (germline): SEHNR, FQNEAQ (reference sequence). There are 14 residues in the CDR3.

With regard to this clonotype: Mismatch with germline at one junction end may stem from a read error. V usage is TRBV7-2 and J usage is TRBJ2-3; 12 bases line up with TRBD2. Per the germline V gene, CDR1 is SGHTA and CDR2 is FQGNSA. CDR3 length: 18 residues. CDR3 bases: TGTGCCAGCAGCTTAGGGGCTAGCGGGAGGGCCGTAGCTGAGACCCAGTACTTT. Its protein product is CASSLGASGRAVAETQYF.

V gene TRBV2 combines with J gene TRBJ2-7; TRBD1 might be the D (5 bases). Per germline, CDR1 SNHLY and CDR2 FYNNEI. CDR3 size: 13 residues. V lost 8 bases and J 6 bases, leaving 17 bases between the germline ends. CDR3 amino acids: CASGPRVLGEQYF. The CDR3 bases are TGTGCCAGCGGACCCAGGGTACTCGGCGAGCAGTACTTC.

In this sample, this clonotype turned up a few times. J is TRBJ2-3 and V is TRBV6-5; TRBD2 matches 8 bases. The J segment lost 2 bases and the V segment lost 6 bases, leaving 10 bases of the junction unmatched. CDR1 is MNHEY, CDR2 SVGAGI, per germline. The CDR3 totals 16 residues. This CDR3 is CASRYSGGLDTDTQYF. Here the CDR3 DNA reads TGTGCCAGCAGATACAGCGGGGGCCTGGACACAGATACGCAGTATTTT.

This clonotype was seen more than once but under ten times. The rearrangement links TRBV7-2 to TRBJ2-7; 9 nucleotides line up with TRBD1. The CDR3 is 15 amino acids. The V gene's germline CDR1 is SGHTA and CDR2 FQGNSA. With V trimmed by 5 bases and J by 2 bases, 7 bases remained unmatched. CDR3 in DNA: TGTGCCAGCAGCCCGGACAGGGGATATCCCTACGAGCAGTACTTC. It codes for CASSPDRGYPYEQYF.

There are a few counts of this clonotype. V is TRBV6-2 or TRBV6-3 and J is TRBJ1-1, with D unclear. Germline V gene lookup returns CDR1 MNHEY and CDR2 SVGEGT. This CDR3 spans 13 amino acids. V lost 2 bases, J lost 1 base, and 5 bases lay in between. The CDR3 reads CASSYMENTEAFF. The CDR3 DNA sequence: TGTGCCAGCAGTTACATGGAGAACACTGAAGCTTTCTTT.

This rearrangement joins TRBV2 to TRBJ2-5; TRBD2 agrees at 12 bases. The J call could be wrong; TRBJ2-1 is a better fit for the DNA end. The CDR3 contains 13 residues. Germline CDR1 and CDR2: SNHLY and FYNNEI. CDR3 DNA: TGTGCCAGCTCTAGCGGGAGGGCTAATGAGCAGTTCTTC. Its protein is CASSSGRANEQFF.

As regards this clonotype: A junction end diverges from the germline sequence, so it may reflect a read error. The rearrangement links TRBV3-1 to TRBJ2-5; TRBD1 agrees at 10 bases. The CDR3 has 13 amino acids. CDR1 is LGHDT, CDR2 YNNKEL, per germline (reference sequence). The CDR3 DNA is TGTGCCAGCAGCCCCTCCGGGACAGGGGTCCCTCACTTC. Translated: CASSPSGTGVPHF.

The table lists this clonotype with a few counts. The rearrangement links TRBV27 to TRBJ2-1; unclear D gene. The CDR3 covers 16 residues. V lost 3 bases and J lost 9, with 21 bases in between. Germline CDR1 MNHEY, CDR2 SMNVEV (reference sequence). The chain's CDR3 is CASSFQVGYELGEQFF. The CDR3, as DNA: TGTGCCAGCAGTTTTCAGGTCGGGTACGAGTTAGGTGAGCAGTTCTTC.

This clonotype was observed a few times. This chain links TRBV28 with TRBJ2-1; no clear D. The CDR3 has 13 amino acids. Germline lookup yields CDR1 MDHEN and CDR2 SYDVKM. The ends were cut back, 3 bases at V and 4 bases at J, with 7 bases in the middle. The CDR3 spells CASSFISYNEQFF. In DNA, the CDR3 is TGTGCCAGCAGTTTCATCAGTTACAATGAGCAGTTCTTC. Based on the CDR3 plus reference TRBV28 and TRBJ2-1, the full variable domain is DVKVTQSSRYLVKRTGEKVFLECVQDMDHENMFWYRQDPGLGLRLIYFSYDVKMKEKGDIPEGYSVSREKKERFSLILESASTNQTSMYLCASSFISYNEQFFGPGTRLTVL.

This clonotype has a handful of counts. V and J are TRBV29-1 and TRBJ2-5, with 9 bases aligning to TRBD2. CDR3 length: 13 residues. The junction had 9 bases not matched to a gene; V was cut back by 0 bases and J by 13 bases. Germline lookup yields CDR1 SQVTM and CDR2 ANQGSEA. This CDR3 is CSVEDAIAGETYF. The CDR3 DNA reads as TGCAGCGTTGAAGATGCGATAGCGGGGGAAACGTACTTC.

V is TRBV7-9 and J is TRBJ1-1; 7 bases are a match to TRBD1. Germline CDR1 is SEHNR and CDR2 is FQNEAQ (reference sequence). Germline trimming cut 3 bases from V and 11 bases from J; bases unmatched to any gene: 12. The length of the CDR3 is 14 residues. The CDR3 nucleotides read TGTGCCAGCAGCTTCGGGACAGCCGGGGTAGCGGCTTTCTTT. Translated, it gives CASSFGTAGVAAFF.

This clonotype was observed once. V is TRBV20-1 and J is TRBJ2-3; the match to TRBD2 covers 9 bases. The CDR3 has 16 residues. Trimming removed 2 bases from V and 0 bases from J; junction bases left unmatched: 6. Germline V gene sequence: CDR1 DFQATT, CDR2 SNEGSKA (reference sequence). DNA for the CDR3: TGCAGTGCTAGACAGGGCGGGGGGGGTAGCACAGATACGCAGTATTTT. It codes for CSARQGGGGSTDTQYF.

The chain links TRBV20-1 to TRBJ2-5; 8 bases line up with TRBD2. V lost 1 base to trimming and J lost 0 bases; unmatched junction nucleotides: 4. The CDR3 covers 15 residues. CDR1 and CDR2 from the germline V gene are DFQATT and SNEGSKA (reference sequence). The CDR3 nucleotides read TGCAGTGCTAGAGGGAGCGGGAGTAACCAAGAGACCCAGTACTTC. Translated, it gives CSARGSGSNQETQYF.

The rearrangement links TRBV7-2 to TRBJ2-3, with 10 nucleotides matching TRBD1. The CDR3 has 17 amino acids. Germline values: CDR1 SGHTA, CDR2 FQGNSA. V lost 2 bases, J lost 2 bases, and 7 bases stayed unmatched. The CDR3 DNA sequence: TGTGCCAGCAGCTTATTGGGGACAGGGGCTATCACAGATACGCAGTATTTT. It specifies CASSLLGTGAITDTQYF.

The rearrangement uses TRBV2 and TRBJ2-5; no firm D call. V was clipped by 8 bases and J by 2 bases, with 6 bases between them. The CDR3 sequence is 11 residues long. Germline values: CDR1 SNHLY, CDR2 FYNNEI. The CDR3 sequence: CASLYQETQYF. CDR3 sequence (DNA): TGTGCCAGCCTATATCAAGAGACCCAGTACTTC.